Below are 30 T cell receptor beta chains sequenced from a single sample in a study of blood T cell repertoires in COVID-19. Method: immunoSEQ multiplex PCR; TCRdb's copy keeps in-frame clones and lacks some. The sample records approximately 400,000 clones, roughly 80% being singletons. The sequenced sample was peripheral blood. The source of these receptors is a human donor with acute or convalescent COVID-19. The donor label of this sample is uncertain.

This chain links TRBV2 with TRBJ1-1; 7 bases are shared with TRBD1. There are 14 residues in the CDR3. V lost 6 bases, J lost 5 bases, and 9 bases stayed unmatched. The germline V gene has CDR1 SNHLY and CDR2 FYNNEI. The CDR3 spells CASREQGFGTEAFF. CDR3 DNA: TGTGCCAGCAGGGAACAGGGGTTTGGAACTGAAGCTTTCTTT. The complete variable domain, with remaining parts taken from reference TRBV2 and TRBJ1-1, reads EPEVTQTPSHQVTQMGQEVILRCVPISNHLYFYWYRQILGQKVEFLVSFYNNEISEKSEIFDDQFSVERPDGSNFTLKIRSTKLEDSAMYFCASREQGFGTEAFFGQGTRLTVV.

This chain connects TRBV7-9 to TRBJ1-6, with a weak D call TRBD1 (5 bases). The CDR3 sequence is 15 residues long. Germline CDR1 SEHNR, CDR2 FQNEAQ (reference sequence). V was pared by 0 bases and J by 7 bases, with 10 bases between. Written as DNA, the CDR3 is TGTGCCAGCAGCTTAGCAGGGGCTATGAATTCACCCCTCCACTTT. Amino acid sequence: CASSLAGAMNSPLHF. Based on the CDR3 plus reference TRBV7-9 and TRBJ1-6, the full variable domain is DTGVSQNPRHKITKRGQNVTFRCDPISEHNRLYWYRQTLGQGPEFLTYFQNEAQLEKSRLLSDRFSAERPKGSFSTLEIQRTEQGDSAMYLCASSLAGAMNSPLHFGNGTRLTVT.

The chain couples TRBV7-9 to TRBJ1-1, with D maybe TRBD1 (6 bases). V lost 4 bases and J 0 bases, leaving 12 bases between the germline ends. The CDR3 extends over 15 amino acids. CDR1 is SEHNR, CDR2 FQNEAQ, per germline (reference sequence). The CDR3 sequence: CASSSKTGLNTEAFF. DNA of the CDR3: TGTGCCAGCAGCTCAAAGACAGGACTGAACACTGAAGCTTTCTTT.

This sequence joins TRBV27 and TRBJ2-5, with unresolved D. The germline V gene has CDR1 MNHEY and CDR2 SMNVEV (reference sequence). CDR3 length: 14 amino acids. V was cut by 3 bases and J by 0 bases, with 8 bases left in between. CDR3 loop: CASSLRRYQETQYF. In DNA, the CDR3 is TGTGCCAGCAGTTTGCGGCGGTACCAAGAGACCCAGTACTTC.

This clone has more than one count but fewer than ten. The chain has TRBV2 and TRBJ1-2; D gene ambiguous. Germline loops: CDR1 SNHLY, CDR2 FYNNEI. V shed 10 bases and J shed 2 bases, with 14 bases lying between them. This CDR3 contains 13 residues. CDR3 nucleotides: TGTGCCACGCGGCAGAGCATGAACTATGGCTACACCTTC. Translating gives CATRQSMNYGYTF.

The chain recombines TRBV12-3 or TRBV12-4 with TRBJ2-7; 8 nucleotides line up with TRBD1. The CDR3 is 13 residues long. Unmatched junction bases numbered 9, after V lost 6 bases and J lost 8 bases. CDR3 nucleotides: TGTGCCAGCAGACATACAGGGGGGCCTCAGCAGTACTTC. The encoded protein is CASRHTGGPQQYF.

The chain recombines TRBV6-5 with TRBJ1-5; D is unresolved. V was clipped by 5 bases and J by 2 bases, with 7 bases between them. The CDR3 is made up of 13 amino acids. CDR1 and CDR2 (germline): MNHEY, SVGAGI. The CDR3 loop is CASSPRGNQPQHF. The CDR3 DNA reads TGTGCCAGCAGTCCTCGAGGCAATCAGCCCCAGCATTTT.

This clone was counted a single time. This sequence joins TRBV2 and TRBJ2-7; D might be TRBD1 (5 bases). This CDR3 region has 16 residues. Germline CDR1 reads SNHLY; CDR2 reads FYNNEI. V lost 2 bases and J 2 bases, leaving 16 bases between the germline ends. CDR3: CASSERPGRDAYEQYF. In nucleotides, the CDR3 is TGTGCCAGCAGTGAACGGCCAGGCAGGGATGCCTACGAGCAGTACTTC.

With regard to this clone: The sample holds other DNA sequences that translate to the same CDR3. The chain joins TRBV27 to TRBJ1-2; D is unresolved. Trimming stripped 3 bases from V and 2 bases from J, with 7 bases between. Looked up from germline, CDR1 is MNHEY and CDR2 is SMNVEV (reference sequence). This CDR3 spans 13 amino acids. The CDR3 spells CASSFSGNYGYTF. For the CDR3, the DNA is TGTGCCAGCAGTTTCTCGGGAAACTATGGCTACACCTTC.

The chain is built from TRBV4-2 and TRBJ2-7, with D tentatively TRBD1 (6 bases). This CDR3 has 13 amino acids. Trimming removed 10 bases at V and 3 bases at J, with 16 bases between. Germline CDR1 LGHNA, CDR2 YNFKEQ. The CDR3: CATRGADSYEQYF. CDR3 DNA sequence: TGTGCCACCAGAGGAGCGGACAGCTACGAGCAGTACTTC.

The genes are TRBV11-2 and TRBJ2-5, with 8 bases that match TRBD2. CDR1 and CDR2 from the germline V gene are SGHAT and FQNNGV. The CDR3 has 16 amino acids. The V and J ends lost 5 bases and 5 bases, in that order; junction bases with no gene match: 13. CDR3 region: CASSPALGGGRETQYF. CDR3 DNA sequence: TGTGCCAGCAGCCCCGCACTGGGCGGGGGGAGGGAGACCCAGTACTTC.

This clone appeared once. In nucleotides, the CDR3 is TGCGCCAGCAGCGCCGGGATTTCTTCGACACCCCTCCACTTT. Translating it yields CASSAGISSTPLHF. V gene TRBV5-1 combines with J gene TRBJ1-6; no definite D call. V was pared by 4 bases and J by 11 bases, with 16 bases between. Germline lookup yields CDR1 SGHRS and CDR2 YFSETQ. The CDR3 runs 14 residues.

The chain has TRBV19 and TRBJ1-1, with 7 bases that match TRBD1. The CDR3 extends over 16 amino acids. J was trimmed by 1 base and V by 1 base; bases with no gene match: 6. Germline lookup yields CDR1 LNHDA and CDR2 SQIVND (reference sequence). The CDR3 DNA follows: TGTGCCAGTAGTATAGTAGGGACAGTCAGGAACACTGAAGCTTTCTTT. Its protein is CASSIVGTVRNTEAFF.

The gene calls are TRBV5-1 and TRBJ2-1; 9 bases agree with TRBD2. This CDR3 comprises 20 residues. CDR1 is SGHRS, CDR2 YFSETQ, per germline. V lost 4 bases and J lost 6; bases outside the gene matches: 23. The CDR3: CASSKKEPGLASPGGNEQFF. The DNA for the CDR3 is TGCGCCAGCAGCAAAAAAGAACCGGGACTAGCAAGCCCGGGCGGCAATGAGCAGTTCTTC. Complete variable domain (other parts from reference TRBV5-1 and TRBJ2-1): KAGVTQTPRYLIKTRGQQVTLSCSPISGHRSVSWYQQTPGQGLQFLFEYFSETQRNKGNFPGRFSGRQFSNSRSEMNVSTLELGDSALYLCASSKKEPGLASPGGNEQFFGPGTRLTVL.

The V call is TRBV3-1 (or the pseudogene TRBV3-2), the J call TRBJ2-1; D remains unclear. Germline assignment: CDR1 LGHDT and CDR2 YNNKEL (reference sequence). The CDR3 sequence is 14 residues long. V was shortened by 8 bases and J by 0 bases, with 11 bases between the two germline ends. As DNA, the CDR3 is TGTGCCAGCGGCGACTCAAACTCCTACAATGAGCAGTTCTTC. Amino acid sequence: CASGDSNSYNEQFF.

Only a few counts were recorded for this clone. V usage is TRBV2 and J usage is TRBJ1-2, with 9 bases lining up with TRBD1. Trimming cost V 4 bases and J 7 bases; bases outside gene matches: 7. The CDR3 has 14 residues. Germline-derived CDR1 and CDR2 are SNHLY and FYNNEI. Here the CDR3 reads CASSGQGELSGYTF. The CDR3 DNA is TGTGCCAGCAGTGGACAGGGGGAATTATCTGGCTACACCTTC.

This clone came up once. The J gene is TRBJ1-6, the V gene TRBV19, with no clear D. CDR3 length: 14 amino acids. The germline V gene encodes CDR1 LNHDA and CDR2 SQIVND (reference sequence). V was trimmed by 4 bases and J by 7 bases, leaving 11 bases between them. CDR3: CASSRPGTNSPLHF. For the CDR3, the DNA is TGTGCCAGTAGTAGGCCGGGTACCAATTCACCCCTCCACTTT.

This sequence joins TRBV3-1 (or the pseudogene TRBV3-2) and TRBJ2-3, with a weak D call TRBD2 (7 bases). This CDR3 is 17 amino acids long. V was cut by 4 bases and J by 3 bases, with 20 bases left in between. In germline, CDR1 is LGHDT, CDR2 YNNKEL (reference sequence). The chain's CDR3 is CASSRLGVGGQTDTQYF. CDR3 nucleotide sequence: TGTGCCAGCAGCCGTCTCGGAGTCGGGGGGCAAACAGATACGCAGTATTTT.

V gene TRBV2 combines with J gene TRBJ2-7, with 7 positions matching TRBD2. Germline lookup yields CDR1 SNHLY and CDR2 FYNNEI. After removal of 4 bases from V and 5 bases from J, the junction contained 8 bases not matched to a gene. The length of the CDR3 is 14 residues. CDR3 coding DNA: TGTGCCAGCAGTGGGGCCGGGACTACTAACGAGCAGTACTTC. This codes for CASSGAGTTNEQYF. Full variable domain (missing parts from reference TRBV2 and TRBJ2-7): EPEVTQTPSHQVTQMGQEVILRCVPISNHLYFYWYRQILGQKVEFLVSFYNNEISEKSEIFDDQFSVERPDGSNFTLKIRSTKLEDSAMYFCASSGAGTTNEQYFGPGTRLTVT.

The chain uses TRBV7-9 and TRBJ2-1; 10 bases map to TRBD2. This CDR3 is 18 amino acids long. Germline lookup yields CDR1 SEHNR and CDR2 FQNEAQ (reference sequence). V trimming: 5 bases; J trimming: 2 bases; junction bases outside the gene matches: 12. DNA of the CDR3: TGTGCCAGCAGCCAGACTAGCGGGCGCGCGCGCCCCTACAATGAGCAGTTCTTC. As protein: CASSQTSGRARPYNEQFF.

The chain links TRBV5-6 to TRBJ1-2; D remains unclear. The germline V gene encodes CDR1 SGHDT and CDR2 YYEEEE. This CDR3 contains 16 residues. V lost 0 bases to trimming and J lost 5 bases, with 17 bases between them. The CDR3 DNA reads TGTGCCAGCAGCTTGGCCGATCAGGAGGTTATATATGGCTACACCTTC. Its protein product is CASSLADQEVIYGYTF.

In regard to this clone: The germline gene is not matched at one end of the junction; a read error may be the cause. The chain recombines TRBV7-9 with TRBJ2-1; 10 bases are a match to TRBD2. Germline values: CDR1 SEHNR, CDR2 FQNEAQ (reference sequence). The CDR3 consists of 15 residues. Here the CDR3 reads CASSFGVSGRALLVF. As DNA, the CDR3 is TGTGCCAGCAGCTTCGGGGTGAGCGGGAGGGCCTTATTGGTCTTC.

The genes are TRBV18 and TRBJ1-1, with D unresolved. The CDR3 consists of 13 residues. Looked up from germline, CDR1 is KGHSH and CDR2 is LQKENI. The V end lost 4 bases, the J end lost 1 base, and 7 bases lay between the germline ends. Here the CDR3 DNA reads TGTGCCAGCTCACTCGGAGAGAACACTGAAGCTTTCTTT. Translation gives CASSLGENTEAFF.

This rearrangement joins TRBV5-1 to TRBJ2-3; 9 positions agree with TRBD1. Germline V gene data show CDR1 as SGHRS and CDR2 as YFSETQ. The CDR3 is 16 residues long. The trim removed 4 bases at V and 4 bases at J, leaving 10 bases unmatched. DNA for the CDR3: TGCGCCAGCAGCCCGGGACCGGGACAGGGTGCAGATACGCAGTATTTT. Protein sequence: CASSPGPGQGADTQYF.

This clone was found a few times. This sequence joins TRBV18 and TRBJ1-4; D is uncertain. CDR1 and CDR2 (germline): KGHSH, LQKENI. This CDR3 contains 13 residues. Trimming took off 6 bases at V and 8 bases at J, with 13 bases between the two ends. The CDR3 here is CASSAGSEEKLFF. The CDR3 DNA is TGTGCCAGCTCGGCAGGATCCGAAGAAAAACTGTTTTTT.

This chain links TRBV9 with TRBJ1-2, with TRBD1 matching over 7 bases. After removal of 3 bases from V and 6 bases from J, the junction contained 14 bases not matched to a gene. The CDR3 has 16 residues. Germline lookup yields CDR1 SGDLS and CDR2 YYNGEE. The CDR3 reads CASSAYRDRSMNGYTF. The CDR3 region has the DNA TGTGCCAGCAGCGCCTACCGGGACAGAAGTATGAATGGCTACACCTTC.

This clone was detected only a few times. The V gene is TRBV6-5, the J gene TRBJ1-1; TRBD1 aligns across 8 bases. V was clipped by 4 bases and J by 7 bases; unmatched bases: 5. Germline V gene sequence: CDR1 MNHEY, CDR2 SVGAGI. The CDR3 covers 13 residues. CDR3 amino acids: CASSSRGRGEAFF. CDR3 sequence (DNA): TGTGCCAGCAGTTCCAGGGGGCGCGGTGAAGCTTTCTTT.

This clone has only a few counts. V and J are TRBV5-1 and TRBJ2-7; tentatively, D is TRBD1 (6 bases). CDR3 length: 18 amino acids. The germline V gene has CDR1 SGHRS and CDR2 YFSETQ. Trimming took off 0 bases at V and 3 bases at J, with 22 bases between the two ends. CDR3 amino acids: CASSLGLPGTGLGYEQYF. The CDR3, as DNA: TGCGCCAGCAGCTTGGGCCTGCCAGGAACAGGGCTTGGCTACGAGCAGTACTTC.

V and J are TRBV5-1 and TRBJ2-3; a possible D gene is TRBD1 (6 bases). Trimming stripped 2 bases from V and 2 bases from J, with 15 bases between. The CDR3 has 16 residues. The germline gives CDR1 SGHRS, CDR2 YFSETQ. CDR3 protein: CASSFYGTLATDTQYF. The DNA of the CDR3 is TGCGCCAGCAGCTTTTACGGGACATTGGCCACAGATACGCAGTATTTT.

This sequence joins TRBV28 and TRBJ2-7; 9 nucleotides align to TRBD1. The CDR3 has 14 residues. CDR1 is MDHEN and CDR2 is SYDVKM in the germline V gene. The ends lost 7 bases at V and 4 bases at J; junction bases unmatched: 8. DNA for the CDR3: TGTGCCAGCACCAATTACAGGGGGCGGTACGAGCAGTACTTC. Its translation is CASTNYRGRYEQYF.